This T cell receptor (beta chain) emerged from a study of T cell responses to AZD1222 COVID-19 vaccine. Points from the study as a whole: Of spike-specific TCRs, nearly half reportedly target regions left unmutated in variants.

Produced via immunoSEQ multiplex PCR; TCRdb's table is partial and in-frame only. The data hold roughly 79,000 clones, with 90% to 95% observed a single time. V dropped 0 bases and J dropped 6 bases, with 12 bases sitting between them. The germline gives CDR1 LGHNA, CDR2 YSLEER. There are 14 residues in the CDR3. Concerning this clone itself: The antigen is undetermined.

The sample was peripheral blood, taken on day 0 of MenACWY control vaccination. The source of this sequence is an adult in good health. The chain recombines TRBV4-3 with TRBJ2-7; possibly TRBD2 for D (6 bases). The CDR3 sequence is CASSQEGGVGEQYF. The CDR3 nucleotides read TGCGCCAGCAGCCAAGAAGGCGGGGTTGGCGAGCAGTACTTC.